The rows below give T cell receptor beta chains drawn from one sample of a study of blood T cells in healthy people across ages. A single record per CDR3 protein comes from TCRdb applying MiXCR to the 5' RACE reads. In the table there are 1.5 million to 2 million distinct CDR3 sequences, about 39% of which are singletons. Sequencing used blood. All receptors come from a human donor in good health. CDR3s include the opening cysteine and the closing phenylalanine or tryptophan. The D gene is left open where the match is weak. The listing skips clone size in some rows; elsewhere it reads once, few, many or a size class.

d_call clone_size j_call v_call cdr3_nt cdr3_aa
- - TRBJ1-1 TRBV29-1 TGCAGCGCGGCGGCCCAAACGAACACTGAAGCTTTCTTT CSAAAQTNTEAFF
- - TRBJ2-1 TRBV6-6 TGTGCCAGCAGGCTACAGGACGAACAAAATGAGCAGTTCTTC CASRLQDEQNEQFF
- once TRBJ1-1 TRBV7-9 TGTGCCAGCAGCTCTACACCTTACACTGAAGCTTTCTTT CASSSTPYTEAFF
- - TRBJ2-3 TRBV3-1 TGTGCCAGCAGCCAAGATCTCACCATTAGCACAGATACGCAGTATTTT CASSQDLTISTDTQYF
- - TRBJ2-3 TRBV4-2 TGTGCCAGCAGCCAAGCCGCTGGATTTGTCACAGATACGCAGTATTTT CASSQAAGFVTDTQYF
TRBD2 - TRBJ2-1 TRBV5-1 TGCGCCAGCTCATTAAATAGCGGGGGGCTCTACAATGAGCAGTTCTTC CASSLNSGGLYNEQFF
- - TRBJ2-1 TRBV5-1 TGCGCCAGCAGCTTGGGGGCGAACCTCTACAATGAGCAGTTCTTC CASSLGANLYNEQFF
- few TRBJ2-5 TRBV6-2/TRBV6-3 TGTGCCAGCAGAAAAAGGACAGTACAAGAGACCCAGTACTTC CASRKRTVQETQYF
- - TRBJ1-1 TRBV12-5 TGTGCTAGTGCGTTGGACACTGAAGCTTTCTTT CASALDTEAFF
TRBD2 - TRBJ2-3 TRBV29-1 TGCAGCGTCGATCCAGCGGGGGACCTCACAGATACGCAGTATTTT CSVDPAGDLTDTQYF
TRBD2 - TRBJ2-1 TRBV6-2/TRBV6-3 TGTGCCAGCAATTCCCCCGCGGGGGAGTTGAATGAGCAGTTCTTC CASNSPAGELNEQFF
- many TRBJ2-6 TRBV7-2 TGTGCCAGCAGCTTATTGCTCTCTGGGGCCAACGTCCTGACTTTC CASSLLLSGANVLTF